The 2 T cell receptor beta chains listed next were all sequenced from one sample in a study of tumor-infiltrating lymphocytes in primary liver carcinoma. Unsorted whole blood yielded the blood RNA, and germline DNA was also extracted. The input was 450 to 500 ng total RNA; TCR beta cDNA was made from it with a constant-region primer. ARM-PCR, slightly modified, supplied the TCR beta libraries through three nested multiplex PCR rounds. PCR rounds one and two used TRBV1-TRBV30 forward primers with a C-beta reverse primer for around 9 cycles each. TCRdb used MiXCR to reprocess the multiplex PCR reads, holding one entry per CDR3 protein. The table has approximately 330,000 distinct CDR3 sequences, 65% seen once. The specimen sequenced was peripheral blood. These receptors were taken from a middle-aged man with primary liver carcinoma and hepatitis B virus infection.

The J gene is TRBJ2-3, the V gene TRBV28; D perhaps matches TRBD2 (6 bases). The CDR3 loop spans 20 amino acids. CDR1 and CDR2 (germline): MDHEN, SYDVKM. Trimming left V 2 bases short and J 0 bases short, with 24 bases between. The CDR3 loop reads CASSLEAGPRLTSSTDTQYF. DNA of the CDR3: TGTGCCAGCAGTTTAGAGGCGGGGCCCCGCTTAACTTCTAGCACAGATACGCAGTATTTT.

About this clonotype: Being one base from a much bigger clone, this may be a read error. V is TRBV6-5 and J is TRBJ1-6, with a tentative D call TRBD1 (6 bases). CDR1 and CDR2 (germline): MNHEY, SVGAGI. This CDR3 is built from 18 residues. CDR3 amino acids: CASSPLRQGNLFNSPLDF. CDR3 nucleotides: TGTGCCAGCAGTCCCCTAAGGCAGGGGAATTTGTTTAATTCACCCCTCGACTTT.